Sequencing of this T cell receptor (beta chain) was carried out in a study of blood T cell repertoires in COVID-19. For the study at large: Some COVID-19 samples were acute and others convalescent; all came from the United States, Italy and Spain. Nucleic acid was either cDNA or gDNA, and it came from T cells, B-cell-depleted T cells, or PBMCs.

Germline V lookup: CDR1 SGHNT, CDR2 YYREEE (reference sequence). The CDR3 runs 15 residues. V shed 0 bases and J shed 3 bases, with 9 bases lying between them. Produced via immunoSEQ multiplex PCR; TCRdb's table is partial and in-frame only. The table lists about 240,000 clones, 70% to 85% of them singletons. The V and J genes are TRBV5-4 and TRBJ1-4; unclear D gene. This TCR was recovered from an elderly woman with acute or convalescent COVID-19. Sequenced: peripheral blood. The CDR3: CASSLGPAANEKLFF. In DNA form, the CDR3 reads TGTGCCAGCAGCTTGGGTCCGGCGGCTAATGAAAAACTGTTTTTT. Filled out from reference TRBV5-4 and TRBJ1-4, the complete variable domain reads ETGVTQSPTHLIKTRGQQVTLRCSSQSGHNTVSWYQQALGQGPQFIFQYYREEENGRGNFPPRFSGLQFPNYSSELNVNALELDDSALYLCASSLGPAANEKLFFGSGTQLSVL.